Listed here are 21 T cell receptor beta chains from one sample, sequenced in a study of blood T cell repertoires in COVID-19. Method: immunoSEQ multiplex PCR; TCRdb's copy keeps in-frame clones and lacks some. The table has 390,000 or so clones, roughly four fifths seen once. Sequencing input: PBMCs or T cells enriched from blood (not recorded which). The source is a woman aged 45-65 years who had recovered from COVID-19.

Points on this clone: At one end, the junction sequence differs from germline, possibly due to a read error. V usage is TRBV3-1 (or the pseudogene TRBV3-2) and J usage is TRBJ1-1; no reliable D call. Germline V CDR1 and CDR2: LGHDT, YNNKEL (reference sequence). The CDR3 covers 14 residues. CDR3 sequence: CASSLTPQQPGEIF. In nucleotides, the CDR3 is TGTGCCAGCAGCCTTACGCCACAACAGCCTGGTGAAATCTTT.

This clone has more than one count but fewer than ten. This chain uses TRBV20-1 with TRBJ2-5, with 10 bases matching TRBD2. From germline, CDR1 is DFQATT and CDR2 SNEGSKA (reference sequence). The CDR3 contains 16 residues. V lost 3 bases to trimming and J lost 1 base; unmatched junction nucleotides: 8. This CDR3 is CSASYGRLAGQETQYF. The CDR3 DNA sequence: TGCAGTGCTAGTTACGGAAGACTAGCGGGCCAAGAGACCCAGTACTTC.

With respect to this clone: The sample holds other DNA sequences that translate to the same CDR3. The V call is TRBV7-2, the J call TRBJ1-1; D not certain. This CDR3 comprises 13 residues. V lost 2 bases and J 1 base, leaving 5 bases between the germline ends. Germline V gene sequence: CDR1 SGHTA, CDR2 FQGNSA. The CDR3 bases are TGTGCCAGCAGCTTATCCGGGAACACTGAAGCTTTCTTT. It translates to CASSLSGNTEAFF.

The gene calls are TRBV5-1 and TRBJ2-3; D gene uncertain. CDR3 length equals 15 residues. Trimming took off 5 bases at V and 1 base at J, with 14 bases between the two ends. Looked up from germline, CDR1 is SGHRS and CDR2 is YFSETQ. This CDR3 is CASRQLGVGTDTQYF. The DNA of the CDR3 is TGCGCCAGCAGACAACTTGGAGTAGGCACAGATACGCAGTATTTT. Combining the CDR3 with reference TRBV5-1 and TRBJ2-3 gives the whole variable domain KAGVTQTPRYLIKTRGQQVTLSCSPISGHRSVSWYQQTPGQGLQFLFEYFSETQRNKGNFPGRFSGRQFSNSRSEMNVSTLELGDSALYLCASRQLGVGTDTQYFGPGTRLTVL.

This rearrangement joins TRBV4-3 to TRBJ2-7, with 7 bases lining up with TRBD1. After removal of 2 bases from V and 0 bases from J, the junction contained 4 bases not matched to a gene. CDR1 is LGHNA, CDR2 YSLEER, per germline. The CDR3 is 15 residues long. The CDR3 here is CASSQYTGASYEQYF. CDR3 nucleotide sequence: TGCGCCAGCAGCCAATACACAGGGGCCTCCTACGAGCAGTACTTC.

This sequence joins TRBV7-9 and TRBJ1-5; a weak D match, TRBD1 (6 bases). Germline V CDR1 and CDR2: SEHNR, FQNEAQ (reference sequence). Trimming took off 1 base at V and 6 bases at J, with 16 bases between the two ends. This CDR3 is 16 amino acids long. The DNA for the CDR3 is TGTGCCAGCAGCTTAGGGGCAGGGGCCAACAGTCAGCCCCAGCATTTT. As protein: CASSLGAGANSQPQHF.

The V and J genes are TRBV30 and TRBJ1-6; the D is unclear. Germline V gives CDR1 GTSNPN, CDR2 SVGIG (reference sequence). V was clipped by 8 bases and J by 9 bases, with 17 bases between them. This CDR3 has 13 residues. The CDR3: CAQLPEDGSPLHF. DNA for the CDR3: TGTGCCCAGCTACCGGAGGATGGTTCACCCCTCCACTTT. Filled out from reference TRBV30 and TRBJ1-6, the complete variable domain reads SQTIHQWPATLVQPVGSPLSLECTVEGTSNPNLYWYRQAAGRGLQLLFYSVGIGQISSEVPQNLSASRPQDRQFILSSKKLLLSDSGFYLCAQLPEDGSPLHFGNGTRLTVT.

The gene calls are TRBV5-1 and TRBJ2-1; 8 positions agree with TRBD1. The length of the CDR3 is 15 residues. The J segment lost 3 bases and the V segment lost 4 bases, leaving 6 bases of the junction unmatched. Germline loops: CDR1 SGHRS, CDR2 YFSETQ. CDR3 in amino acids: CASSADRGDYNEQFF. CDR3 sequence (DNA): TGCGCCAGCAGCGCCGACAGGGGAGACTACAATGAGCAGTTCTTC. The full variable domain, in which reference TRBV5-1 and TRBJ2-1 provide the parts outside the CDR3, is KAGVTQTPRYLIKTRGQQVTLSCSPISGHRSVSWYQQTPGQGLQFLFEYFSETQRNKGNFPGRFSGRQFSNSRSEMNVSTLELGDSALYLCASSADRGDYNEQFFGPGTRLTVL.

J is TRBJ2-2 and V is TRBV6-5, with a possible D match to TRBD2 (7 bases). CDR1 is MNHEY, CDR2 SVGAGI, per germline. The V and J ends lost 5 bases and 2 bases respectively, with 12 bases between them. The CDR3 totals 15 residues. The CDR3 nucleotides are TGTGCCAGCAGTCGGGGGGCCTCTAACACCGGGGAGCTGTTTTTT. Amino acid sequence: CASSRGASNTGELFF.

The genes are TRBV9 and TRBJ2-3, with 9 bases lining up with TRBD1. The CDR3 length is 17 residues. Germline V gene data show CDR1 as SGDLS and CDR2 as YYNGEE. V was clipped by 0 bases and J by 3 bases; unmatched bases: 8. CDR3 sequence (DNA): TGTGCCAGCAGCGTAGAGGGACAGGGTCTGGCTACAGATACGCAGTATTTT. As protein: CASSVEGQGLATDTQYF.

The chain's CDR3 is CATSRDRGAGDHQRQPQHF. CDR3 DNA sequence: TGTGCCACCAGCAGAGATCGGGGGGCAGGGGATCATCAGCGTCAGCCCCAGCATTTT. The chain carries TRBV15 and TRBJ1-5, with D possibly being TRBD1 (6 bases). The CDR3 spans 19 residues. V was shortened by 0 bases and J by 6 bases, with 24 bases between the two germline ends. Germline V gene sequence: CDR1 LNHNV, CDR2 YYDKDF (reference sequence).

As regards this clone: Within the sample, other DNA sequences also encode this same CDR3. This chain joins TRBV5-1 and TRBJ1-1; TRBD1 agrees at 8 bases. This CDR3 has 14 amino acids. With 5 bases clipped from V and 1 base from J, the junction kept 4 bases outside the gene matches. In germline, CDR1 is SGHRS, CDR2 YFSETQ. The CDR3 loop is CASSWGQANTEAFF. In DNA form, the CDR3 reads TGCGCCAGCAGTTGGGGACAGGCGAACACTGAAGCTTTCTTT.

V and J are TRBV7-9 and TRBJ2-1; 9 bases line up with TRBD2. Germline loops: CDR1 SEHNR, CDR2 FQNEAQ (reference sequence). V was pared by 3 bases and J by 1 base, with 7 bases of the junction left unmatched. The CDR3 is 17 residues long. DNA of the CDR3: TGTGCCAGCAGCTTGCCTCGCCTAGCGGGGTCCTACAATGAGCAGTTCTTC. Residues: CASSLPRLAGSYNEQFF.

This clone was observed a single time. The chain recombines TRBV11-3 with TRBJ2-3; D not certain. Germline CDR1 is SGHNT and CDR2 is YENEEA. The CDR3 consists of 14 residues. V lost 1 base and J lost 4, with 9 bases in between. CDR3 DNA sequence: TGTGCCAGCAGCTTAGGAGCTAACTCAGATACGCAGTATTTT. Protein sequence: CASSLGANSDTQYF.

This sequence joins TRBV7-9 and TRBJ2-5, with D maybe TRBD1 (5 bases). The CDR3 extends over 15 amino acids. Germline assignment: CDR1 SEHNR and CDR2 FQNEAQ (reference sequence). The germline V and J ends were trimmed by 3 bases and 5 bases, with 16 bases remaining between them. CDR3 coding DNA: TGTGCCAGCAGCTTTATAGGGGCTAATTGGGAGACCCAGTACTTC. This encodes CASSFIGANWETQYF.

This chain links TRBV7-6 with TRBJ2-1, with a possible D match to TRBD1 (5 bases). The CDR3 spans 15 residues. Trimming left V 1 base short and J 4 bases short, with 11 bases between. The V gene's germline CDR1 is SGHVS and CDR2 FNYEAQ. The chain's CDR3 is CASSLGLGDYNEQFF. Here the CDR3 DNA reads TGTGCCAGCAGCTTAGGGCTAGGGGATTACAATGAGCAGTTCTTC.

In this sample, this clone turned up a few times. This chain connects TRBV27 to TRBJ1-2; 7 positions match TRBD1. The germline V gene has CDR1 MNHEY and CDR2 SMNVEV (reference sequence). The CDR3 covers 13 residues. Trimming cost V 6 bases and J 4 bases; bases outside gene matches: 5. The CDR3 is CASRHSGGYGYTF. CDR3 DNA: TGTGCCAGCAGACACTCAGGGGGCTATGGCTACACCTTC.

The chain employs TRBV7-8 and TRBJ1-1; D unresolved. Trimming removed 0 bases from V and 0 bases from J, with 11 bases in between. Germline V gene sequence: CDR1 SGHVS, CDR2 FQNEAQ. The CDR3 consists of 16 residues. CDR3 region: CASSLAAAGMNTEAFF. CDR3 DNA: TGTGCCAGCAGCTTAGCGGCGGCGGGTATGAACACTGAAGCTTTCTTT. The full variable domain, rest sourced from reference TRBV7-8 and TRBJ1-1, is GAGVSQSPRYKVAKRGQDVALRCDPISGHVSLFWYQQALGQGPEFLTYFQNEAQLDKSGLPSDRFFAERPEGSVSTLKIQRTQQEDSAVYLCASSLAAAGMNTEAFFGQGTRLTVV.

This clone turned up a few times. V usage is TRBV27 and J usage is TRBJ2-3; possible D gene TRBD1, 5 bases. Germline V gene sequence: CDR1 MNHEY, CDR2 SMNVEV (reference sequence). The CDR3 runs 16 residues. The V end was cut by 2 bases, the J end by 4 bases, with 16 bases between. CDR3 DNA sequence: TGTGCCAGCAGTTTACTTTCCCCAGGGTCCCCAGATACGCAGTATTTT. Its protein product is CASSLLSPGSPDTQYF.

The chain couples TRBV27 to TRBJ2-7, with TRBD1 matching over 9 bases. The CDR3 extends over 15 amino acids. Per germline, CDR1 MNHEY and CDR2 SMNVEV (reference sequence). Trimming took 2 bases from V and 6 from J; bases not matched to a gene: 8. The CDR3: CASSLRGTGTGEQYF. As DNA, the CDR3 is TGTGCCAGCAGTTTACGGGGGACAGGGACTGGCGAGCAGTACTTC.

V gene TRBV3-1 (or the pseudogene TRBV3-2) combines with J gene TRBJ2-5, with TRBD2 matching 7 bases. CDR3 length: 15 residues. Germline CDR1 is LGHDT and CDR2 is YNNKEL (reference sequence). J gave up 1 base and V 0 bases, and 2 bases lay outside the gene matches. DNA of the CDR3: TGTGCCAGCAGCCAAGAATGGACTAGCCAAGAGACCCAGTACTTC. Its translation is CASSQEWTSQETQYF.